This entry describes one T cell receptor beta chain. MiXCR was run by TCRdb on the 5' RACE reads, yielding one entry per CDR3 protein. Altogether some 560,000 distinct CDR3 sequences are present, more than 9% being singletons, with the ten largest covering 3%. The sample originates from a study of identical twins. Per the germline V gene, CDR1 is SGHTA and CDR2 is FQGTGA. The CDR3 totals 14 residues. J was trimmed by 5 bases and V by 8 bases; bases with no gene match: 6. This sample was also put to use in a study of yellow fever vaccine responses in identical twins.

The chain couples TRBV7-3 to TRBJ2-1; 10 bases match TRBD1. The receptor comes from a young woman in good health. Sequences were obtained from PBMCs. CDR3 DNA sequence: TGTGCCAGCTCAAAGGGGACAGGGGACAATGAGCAGTTCTTC. Translating it yields CASSKGTGDNEQFF. Full variable domain (rest looked up from reference TRBV7-3 and TRBJ2-1): GAGVSQTPSNKVTEKGKYVELRCDPISGHTALYWYRQSLGQGPEFLIYFQGTGAADDSGLPNDRFFAVRPEGSVSTLKIQRTERGDSAVYLCASSKGTGDNEQFFGPGTRLTVL.